Listed below are T cell receptor beta chains from one sample, sequenced in a study of OX40 agonist ivuxolimab in advanced cancers. The table came from immunoSEQ multiplex PCR; TCRdb's copy has only in-frame clones and leaves some out. The data contain over 150,000 clones, 85% to 95% of them singletons. The sample consisted of CD4+ or CD8+ T cells sorted from blood, taken in a trial of the OX40 agonist ivuxolimab. These receptors were obtained from an adult with an advanced solid tumor such as melanoma, head and neck, liver or kidney cancer. The CDR3 runs from the conserved cysteine through the conserved F or W. The D gene is left open where the match is weak. Some rows have no size entry. The others give once, few or many, or a class for an expanded clone.

>.|TRBD1|TRBV28|TRBJ2-5
CASGTGGSRETQYF
TGTGCCAGTGGGACAGGGGGCTCCCGGGAGACCCAGTACTTC
>few|.|TRBV11-2|TRBJ1-1
CASSPHSWGAFF
TGTGCCAGCAGCCCACATAGCTGGGGGGCTTTCTTT
>.|TRBD2|TRBV5-1|TRBJ2-7
CASSLDGGRRYEQYF
TGCGCCAGCAGCTTGGACGGCGGGAGGAGATACGAGCAGTACTTC
>.|.|TRBV7-2|TRBJ1-5
CASSPSGGAPNQPQHF
TGTGCCAGCAGCCCCTCGGGGGGGGCTCCGAATCAGCCCCAGCATTTT
>.|.|TRBV5-1|TRBJ2-3
CASSLGARTDTQYF
TGCGCCAGCAGCTTGGGCGCCCGCACAGATACGCAGTATTTT
>few|.|TRBV2|TRBJ1-6
CASSEVGNSPLHF
TGTGCCAGCAGTGAAGTTGGTAATTCACCCCTCCACTTT
>.|TRBD1|TRBV10-3|TRBJ2-5
CAIRASGQGQETQYF
TGTGCCATCAGGGCCTCGGGACAGGGACAAGAGACCCAGTACTTC
>.|TRBD1|TRBV19|TRBJ1-2
CASRSGQGLGYGYTF
TGTGCCAGTAGGAGTGGACAGGGGTTGGGCTATGGCTACACCTTC
>.|TRBD2|TRBV4-1|TRBJ2-1
CASSPFGRRSYNEQFF
TGCGCCAGCAGCCCCTTCGGGAGGCGTTCCTACAATGAGCAGTTCTTC
>.|TRBD2|TRBV7-9|TRBJ2-3
CASSAGVGDFPDTQYF
TGTGCCAGCAGCGCGGGAGTTGGGGACTTCCCAGATACGCAGTATTTT
>.|TRBD1|TRBV18|TRBJ2-5
CASSPDRGWETQYF
TGTGCCAGCTCCCCGGACAGGGGCTGGGAGACCCAGTACTTC
>.|.|TRBV5-1|TRBJ2-2
CASSLAVGPGELFF
TGCGCCAGCAGCTTGGCCGTGGGGCCCGGGGAGCTGTTTTTT
>.|.|TRBV10-2|TRBJ2-3
CASSELDTQYF
TGCGCCAGCAGTGAGCTAGATACGCAGTATTTT